This TCR beta chain was captured in a study of OX40 agonist ivuxolimab in advanced cancers. Background on the whole study: Ivuxolimab was a fully human IgG2 agonistic monoclonal antibody targeting the costimulatory receptor OX40 (CD134). Intravenous ivuxolimab was administered to patients every 2 weeks at six dose levels: 0.01, 0.1, 0.3, 1.5, 3 and 10 mg/kg. Of the roughly 54 dose-escalation patients, hepatocellular carcinoma was present in approximately 20, melanoma in approximately 15, renal cell carcinoma in 9 and head and neck cancer in 9. A male proportion of around 81% and a mean age of approximately 58 years, ranging from 23 to 79, were recorded for the dose-escalation cohort. Patients were allowed to have had prior anti-PD-1, anti-PD-L1 or anti-CTLA-4 therapy, and 40% to 45% of the dose-escalation patients had previously received checkpoint inhibitors. Partial responses were achieved by three dose-escalation patients, of whom one had hepatocellular carcinoma and two had cutaneous melanoma. Peripheral TCRbeta sequencing was intended to test whether TCR sequence diversity was altered and clonal T-cell expansion was caused by ivuxolimab. The paper describes the monotherapy dose-escalation part (N ≈ 52 patients) of the phase I trial of ivuxolimab.

Broader findings and caveats from the paper: On average, CD8+ T cells showed more expanded clones than CD4+ T cells after ivuxolimab. At doses of 0.1 to 3.0 mg/kg, clonal expansion of both CD4+ and CD8+ blood T cells was observed from baseline to week 6. Which antigens the clonally expanded peripheral T cells were specific for was not determined. Low levels of normalized T-cell clonal expansion were also seen in some nonresponding patients. Partial responders in the 0.1-3.0 mg/kg groups had among the lowest normalized peripheral clonal expansion, especially among CD8+ T cells.

V is cut by 3 bases and J by 5 bases, and the space between the germline ends is 13 bases. The CDR3 contains 15 residues, cysteine and phenylalanine counted. The kept DNA is CDR3 alone, 45 bases in frame from the first base. The germline V gene encodes CDR1 SGHTA and CDR2 FQGNSA. Genomic DNA was extracted from sorted cells for sequencing of the TCRbeta CDR3 region. The immunoSEQ Assay was used to sequence the TCRbeta CDR3 regions. This immuneACCESS table, as held by TCRdb, lists in-frame sequences with V and J called but not all clones. Of the missing ones, under half trace to an unresolved V gene in checked studies; the others have no known cause. In this sample the table shows roughly 60,000 clones, roughly 86% of which occur a single time. Roughly 3% of the sample comes from the top ten. Patients with a history of autoimmune disease or receiving systemic immunosuppression were excluded from the trial. Peripheral blood for TCR sequencing was collected from all dose cohorts at baseline, on cycle 4 day 1, and on cycle 7 day 1. The samples were drawn from a first-in-human, open-label, multicenter phase I dose-escalation trial of ivuxolimab. Adults with locally advanced or metastatic melanoma, renal cell carcinoma, hepatocellular carcinoma or head and neck squamous cell carcinoma were enrolled in the trial. Before TCR sequencing, CD4+ T cells and CD8+ T cells were sorted from peripheral blood as separate populations.

This clone was seen only once. Its specific antigen is unknown. No base-level quality is on record; no much larger clone is a single base apart. The sample consisted of CD4+ or CD8+ T cells sorted from blood, taken in a trial of the OX40 agonist ivuxolimab. The rearranged segments are TRBV7-2 and TRBJ2-2; the D call is tentative, TRBD1 or TRBD2, as each matches 6 bases. This receptor was obtained from an adult with an advanced solid tumor such as melanoma, head and neck, liver or kidney cancer. The CDR3 region reads CASSFRGPETGELFF. The bases are TGTGCCAGCAGCTTCCGGGGGCCCGAAACCGGGGAGCTGTTTTTT.